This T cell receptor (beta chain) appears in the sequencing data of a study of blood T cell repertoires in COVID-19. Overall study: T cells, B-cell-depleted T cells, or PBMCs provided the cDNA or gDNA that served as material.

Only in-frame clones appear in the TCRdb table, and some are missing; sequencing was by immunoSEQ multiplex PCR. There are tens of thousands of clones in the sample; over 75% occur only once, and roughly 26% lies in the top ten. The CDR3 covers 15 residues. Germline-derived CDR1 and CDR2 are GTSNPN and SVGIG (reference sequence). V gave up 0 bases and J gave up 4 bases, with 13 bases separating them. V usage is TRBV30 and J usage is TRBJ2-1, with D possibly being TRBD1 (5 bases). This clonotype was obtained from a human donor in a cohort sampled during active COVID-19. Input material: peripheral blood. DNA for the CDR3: TGTGCCTGGAGTGTCCATTGGACACTTTACAATGAGCAGTTCTTC. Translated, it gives CAWSVHWTLYNEQFF.